What follows are 32 T cell receptor beta chains derived from one specimen sequenced in a study of cytomegalovirus exposure and HLA in healthy donors. The assay was immunoSEQ multiplex PCR, and TCRdb's table has in-frame clones only and misses some. Of 70,000 to 90,000 clones listed, around 81% are singletons. The material sequenced was PBMCs. The source is a man aged 25-45 years in good health and CMV-seronegative.

The chain has TRBV18 and TRBJ2-3; the D is unclear. Trimming took 2 bases from V and 0 from J, leaving 3 bases between them. Germline V CDR1 and CDR2: KGHSH, LQKENI. CDR3 size: 13 residues. The DNA of the CDR3 is TGTGCCAGCTCACCAGAGAGCACAGATACGCAGTATTTT. It translates to CASSPESTDTQYF.

The chain employs TRBV6-6 and TRBJ2-7; no reliable D call. The CDR3 consists of 14 residues. Per the germline V gene, CDR1 is MNHNY and CDR2 is SVGAGI (reference sequence). The germline V and J ends were trimmed by 0 bases and 2 bases, with 8 bases remaining between them. CDR3 coding DNA: TGTGCCAGCAGTTACTCGGCCTCTCCCTACGAGCAGTACTTC. It specifies CASSYSASPYEQYF.

The CDR3 is CASSSLLLAGGGDTQYF. CDR3 DNA: TGTGCCAGCAGTTCTCTCTTATTAGCGGGAGGCGGGGATACGCAGTATTTT. The chain couples TRBV27 to TRBJ2-3, with 10 bases fitting TRBD2. The V gene end was trimmed by 4 bases and the J gene end by 6 bases; junction bases not matched to a gene: 13. Per germline, CDR1 MNHEY and CDR2 SMNVEV (reference sequence). The CDR3 length is 17 residues.

J is TRBJ1-6 and V is TRBV18; no clear D gene. This CDR3 has 15 amino acids. Deletions cut 3 bases from V and 6 bases from J, with 12 bases between. CDR1 is KGHSH and CDR2 is LQKENI in the germline V gene. The CDR3 region has the DNA TGTGCCAGCTCACCCTCCGGAGGGATTAATTCACCCCTCCACTTT. Its protein is CASSPSGGINSPLHF.

The rearrangement links TRBV30 to TRBJ2-2; D perhaps matches TRBD1 (5 bases). The V end was cut by 3 bases, the J end by 3 bases, with 17 bases between. The CDR3 extends over 16 amino acids. Germline CDR1 and CDR2: GTSNPN and SVGIG (reference sequence). CDR3 coding DNA: TGTGCCTGGAGCCCGTTCGGCAGGGCCGACACCGGGGAGCTGTTTTTT. It encodes CAWSPFGRADTGELFF.

In this sample, this clone turned up once. The rearrangement uses TRBV11-3 and TRBJ2-3; 7 bases line up with TRBD2. The CDR3 is made up of 15 amino acids. The germline V gene encodes CDR1 SGHNT and CDR2 YENEEA. The V segment lost 2 bases and the J segment 5 bases; nucleotides outside the gene matches: 7. The CDR3 coding sequence is TGTGCCAGCAGCTTATCGGCGGGAGAAGGAGATACGCAGTATTTT. This encodes CASSLSAGEGDTQYF.

This chain links TRBV4-1 with TRBJ2-2, with a tentative D call TRBD2 (5 bases). This CDR3 has 15 amino acids. V lost 7 bases, J lost 4 bases, and 16 bases lay in between. In germline, CDR1 is MGHRA, CDR2 YSYEKL. The CDR3 bases are TGCGCCAGCACCCCCGGGGTGACTATCACCGGGGAGCTGTTTTTT. Its translation is CASTPGVTITGELFF.

The J gene is TRBJ2-1, the V gene TRBV19; 7 nucleotides match TRBD1. Germline CDR1 reads LNHDA; CDR2 reads SQIVND (reference sequence). The CDR3 totals 16 residues. The V gene end was trimmed by 3 bases and the J gene end by 7 bases; junction bases not matched to a gene: 12. This CDR3 is CASSIAVTGIWNEQFF. CDR3 DNA sequence: TGTGCCAGTAGTATTGCAGTGACAGGGATCTGGAATGAGCAGTTCTTC.

J is TRBJ2-2 and V is TRBV9; D unclear. There are 14 residues in the CDR3. The V end was cut by 0 bases, the J end by 1 base, with 4 bases between. Looked up from germline, CDR1 is SGDLS and CDR2 is YYNGEE. The DNA of the CDR3 is TGTGCCAGCAGCGTAGCGGTGAACACCGGGGAGCTGTTTTTT. The encoded protein is CASSVAVNTGELFF.

This chain links TRBV7-8 with TRBJ1-1, with TRBD1 as a possible D gene (5 bases). The CDR3 runs to 13 residues. V dropped 5 bases and J dropped 1 base, with 8 bases sitting between them. CDR1 and CDR2 (germline): SGHVS, FQNEAQ. CDR3 nucleotide sequence: TGTGCCAGCAGCCGTCAGGGGAACACTGAAGCTTTCTTT. Translation: CASSRQGNTEAFF.

The J gene is TRBJ1-2, the V gene TRBV11-2; maybe TRBD1 (5 bases). CDR1 and CDR2 from the germline V gene are SGHAT and FQNNGV. The V end lost 2 bases, the J end lost 1 base, and 11 bases lay between the germline ends. The CDR3 extends over 15 amino acids. The CDR3 here is CASSLTPGFNYGYTF. The CDR3 coding sequence is TGTGCCAGCAGCTTAACGCCAGGGTTTAACTATGGCTACACCTTC.

The V call is TRBV6-5, the J call TRBJ2-3; no clear D gene. In germline, CDR1 is MNHEY, CDR2 SVGAGI. The CDR3 extends over 15 amino acids. V was cut by 11 bases and J by 2 bases, with 20 bases left in between. CDR3 residues: CAVPPRQFSTDTQYF. In DNA form, the CDR3 reads TGTGCCGTACCCCCGAGACAATTCTCCACAGATACGCAGTATTTT.

This clone showed up just a few times. The chain joins TRBV19 to TRBJ2-1; 11 positions agree with TRBD2. The CDR3 contains 15 residues. V gave up 5 bases and J gave up 4 bases; unmatched junction bases: 4. The germline V gene has CDR1 LNHDA and CDR2 SQIVND (reference sequence). For the CDR3, the DNA is TGTGCCAGTAGTGTGACTAGCGGGGCTTACAATGAGCAGTTCTTC. Amino acid sequence: CASSVTSGAYNEQFF.

This sequence joins TRBV10-3 and TRBJ2-7; 7 positions agree with TRBD2. The CDR3 runs to 15 residues. Germline V CDR1 and CDR2: ENHRY, SYGVKD. V was pared by 2 bases and J by 6 bases, with 10 bases of the junction left unmatched. The CDR3: CAISEEGSGGTEQYV. The CDR3 DNA reads TGTGCCATCAGTGAGGAGGGGTCCGGGGGGACCGAGCAGTACGTC.

The gene calls are TRBV7-2 and TRBJ2-2; weak D call: TRBD2 (6 bases). The length of the CDR3 is 16 residues. The germline V and J ends were trimmed by 5 bases and 7 bases, with 20 bases remaining between them. From germline, CDR1 is SGHTA and CDR2 FQGNSA. CDR3 loop: CASSPWDLATGGELFF. CDR3 nucleotides: TGTGCCAGCAGCCCCTGGGACCTAGCGACGGGCGGGGAGCTGTTTTTT.

The CDR3 DNA follows: TGTGCCAGCAGGCAACTGACACCTACCGGGGAGCTGTTTTTT. It encodes CASRQLTPTGELFF. The V gene is TRBV5-6, the J gene TRBJ2-2; D unclear. The V end lost 5 bases, the J end lost 5 bases, and 13 bases lay between the germline ends. CDR1 is SGHDT, CDR2 YYEEEE, per germline. The CDR3 is made up of 14 amino acids.

A single count supports this clone. The chain uses TRBV5-8 and TRBJ1-1; 8 nucleotides line up with TRBD1. Germline-derived CDR1 and CDR2 are SGHTS and YDEGEE. The V and J ends lost 2 bases and 4 bases, in that order; junction bases with no gene match: 4. This CDR3 is built from 14 residues. In nucleotides, the CDR3 is TGTGCCAGCAGCTTAGACAGGGGCATCACTGAAGCTTTCTTT. It is translated as CASSLDRGITEAFF.

The chain recombines TRBV7-8 with TRBJ1-4, with unresolved D. The CDR3 totals 16 residues. V was trimmed by 5 bases and J by 0 bases, leaving 13 bases between them. The V gene's germline CDR1 is SGHVS and CDR2 FQNEAQ. The DNA of the CDR3 is TGTGCCAGCAGCCGCCCCCGAGGCGCAACTAATGAAAAACTGTTTTTT. Protein: CASSRPRGATNEKLFF.

The chain is built from TRBV29-1 and TRBJ1-4; no definite D call. This CDR3 comprises 13 residues. V lost 4 bases and J 8 bases, leaving 14 bases between the germline ends. The germline V gene has CDR1 SQVTM and CDR2 ANQGSEA. The CDR3 coding sequence is TGCAGCGTTGGGCCTTTGGCCGGGGAAAAACTGTTTTTT. This translates into CSVGPLAGEKLFF. Complete variable domain (other parts from reference TRBV29-1 and TRBJ1-4): SAVISQKPSRDICQRGTSLTIQCQVDSQVTMMFWYRQQPGQSLTLIATANQGSEATYESGFVIDKFPISRPNLTFSTLTVSNMSPEDSSIYLCSVGPLAGEKLFFGSGTQLSVL.

The V and J genes are TRBV28 and TRBJ1-6; weak D call: TRBD1 (5 bases). The germline gives CDR1 MDHEN, CDR2 SYDVKM. The CDR3 extends over 14 amino acids. Trimming stripped 3 bases from V and 9 bases from J, with 12 bases between. CDR3 bases: TGTGCCAGCAGTTTTCCCAGGGATACTTCACCCCTCCACTTT. Protein sequence: CASSFPRDTSPLHF.

V and J are TRBV2 and TRBJ1-2; 11 nucleotides agree with TRBD1. CDR1 and CDR2 (germline): SNHLY, FYNNEI. J gave up 4 bases and V 6 bases, and 4 bases lay outside the gene matches. The CDR3 runs 14 residues. The CDR3 sequence is CASSRTGGGYGYTF. DNA for the CDR3: TGTGCCAGCAGCCGGACAGGGGGCGGCTATGGCTACACCTTC. The entire variable domain, with the rest obtained from reference TRBV2 and TRBJ1-2, is as follows: EPEVTQTPSHQVTQMGQEVILRCVPISNHLYFYWYRQILGQKVEFLVSFYNNEISEKSEIFDDQFSVERPDGSNFTLKIRSTKLEDSAMYFCASSRTGGGYGYTFGSGTRLTVV.

The J gene is TRBJ1-2, the V gene TRBV29-1; 10 bases fit TRBD1. Germline V CDR1 and CDR2: SQVTM, ANQGSEA. J lost 4 bases, V lost 4 bases, and 15 bases had no gene match. This CDR3 is built from 17 residues. The CDR3 bases are TGCAGCGTTGGGGCCCTGGGTGGGACAGGGGACCGCTATGGCTACACCTTC. Translating it yields CSVGALGGTGDRYGYTF.

This clone occurred a few times. J is TRBJ2-7 and V is TRBV5-6, with 9 nucleotides matching TRBD2. This CDR3 has 17 residues. Germline CDR1 SGHDT, CDR2 YYEEEE. The V and J ends lost 1 base and 3 bases, in that order; junction bases with no gene match: 11. The CDR3 nucleotides read TGTGCCAGCAGCTTGTTACTCGTTTGGACTAGCGACTACGAGCAGTACGTC. It translates to CASSLLLVWTSDYEQYV.

The sample holds a few counts of this clone. CDR3 sequence: CASSLRDQPQHF. The CDR3 nucleotides read TGTGCCAGCAGTCTGAGGGATCAGCCCCAGCATTTT. V and J are TRBV28 and TRBJ1-5; D remains ambiguous. Trimming removed 5 bases at V and 5 bases at J, with 7 bases between. The CDR3 contains 12 residues. Germline V gene lookup returns CDR1 MDHEN and CDR2 SYDVKM.

The chain combines TRBV27 with TRBJ2-1; TRBD1 might be the D (5 bases). The CDR3 sequence is 14 residues long. Trimming removed 6 bases from V and 2 bases from J, with 11 bases in between. CDR1 and CDR2 (germline): MNHEY, SMNVEV (reference sequence). CDR3 sequence (DNA): TGTGCCAGCAGCCGACAGCCGACCTACAATGAGCAGTTCTTC. Protein sequence: CASSRQPTYNEQFF.

The rearrangement links TRBV28 to TRBJ1-2, with 10 bases aligning to TRBD1. Germline-derived CDR1 and CDR2 are MDHEN and SYDVKM. Trimming removed 5 bases from V and 5 bases from J; junction bases left unmatched: 5. The CDR3 contains 14 residues. The CDR3 loop reads CASSPGQGVYGYTF. The CDR3 coding sequence is TGTGCCAGCAGTCCCGGACAGGGGGTGTATGGCTACACCTTC.

The chain is built from TRBV7-3 and TRBJ2-2; 8 bases align to TRBD1. V was clipped by 4 bases and J by 5 bases; unmatched bases: 6. This CDR3 region has 15 residues. In germline, CDR1 is SGHTA, CDR2 FQGTGA. CDR3 DNA: TGTGCCAGCAGCTCGTCGTGGACAGGGACCGGGGAGCTGTTTTTT. Residues: CASSSSWTGTGELFF.

The chain is built from TRBV2 and TRBJ1-4; TRBD1 agrees at 7 bases. The germline CDR1 and CDR2 sequences are SNHLY and FYNNEI. J lost 1 base, V lost 6 bases, and 5 bases had no gene match. The CDR3 is 15 amino acids. The CDR3 DNA follows: TGTGCCAGCAGGGAGGGGACAGTAACTAATGAAAAACTGTTTTTT. Residues: CASREGTVTNEKLFF.

The V gene is TRBV19, the J gene TRBJ1-1; D is unresolved. The length of the CDR3 is 15 residues. Trimming stripped 1 base from V and 5 bases from J, with 14 bases between. CDR1 and CDR2 from the germline V gene are LNHDA and SQIVND (reference sequence). CDR3 coding DNA: TGTGCCAGTAGTATAGTTCCCAGGTCCGCGACTGAAGCTTTCTTT. This encodes CASSIVPRSATEAFF.

The rearrangement links TRBV27 to TRBJ1-2, with D possibly matching TRBD1 (6 bases). V was trimmed by 2 bases and J by 0 bases, leaving 13 bases between them. The CDR3 runs to 16 residues. Germline-derived CDR1 and CDR2 are MNHEY and SMNVEV (reference sequence). DNA of the CDR3: TGTGCCAGCAGTTTACGCGACAGGAGAGCTAACTATGGCTACACCTTC. Protein: CASSLRDRRANYGYTF.

V gene TRBV16 combines with J gene TRBJ1-1; perhaps TRBD1 as D (5 bases). There are 13 residues in the CDR3. Trimming took off 10 bases at V and 5 bases at J, with 17 bases between the two ends. The germline gives CDR1 KGHSY, CDR2 FQNENV. The CDR3 DNA sequence: TGTGCCATTCAGCGGGGGGTAGAGACTGAAGCTTTCTTT. It translates to CAIQRGVETEAFF.

V is TRBV4-3 and J is TRBJ1-2; 9 nucleotides align to TRBD1. V was clipped by 4 bases and J by 6 bases; unmatched bases: 9. In germline, CDR1 is LGHNA, CDR2 YSLEER. CDR3 length: 15 amino acids. The CDR3 DNA reads TGCGCCAGCAGCCTCGGGGACAGGGCCAGGAATGGCTACACCTTC. Its protein is CASSLGDRARNGYTF.